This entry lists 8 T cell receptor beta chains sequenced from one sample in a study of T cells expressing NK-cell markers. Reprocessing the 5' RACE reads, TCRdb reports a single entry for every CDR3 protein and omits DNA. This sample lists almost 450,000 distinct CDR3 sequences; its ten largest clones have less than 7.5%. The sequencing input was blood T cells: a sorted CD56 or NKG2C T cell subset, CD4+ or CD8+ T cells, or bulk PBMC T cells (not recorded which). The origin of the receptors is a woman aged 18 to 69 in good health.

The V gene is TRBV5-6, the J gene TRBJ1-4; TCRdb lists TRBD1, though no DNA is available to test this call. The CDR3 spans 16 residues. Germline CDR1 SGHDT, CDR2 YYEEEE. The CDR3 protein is CASSLDFRGYNEKLFF.

This CDR3 reads CASSLVVTYEQYF. J is TRBJ2-7 and V is TRBV11-2. The CDR3 covers 13 residues. Germline-derived CDR1 and CDR2 are SGHAT and FQNNGV. The whole variable domain, filled in from reference TRBV11-2 and TRBJ2-7, reads EAGVAQSPRYKIIEKRQSVAFWCNPISGHATLYWYQQILGQGPKLLIQFQNNGVVDDSQLPKDRFSAERLKGVDSTLKIQPAKLEDSAVYLCASSLVVTYEQYFGPGTRLTVT.

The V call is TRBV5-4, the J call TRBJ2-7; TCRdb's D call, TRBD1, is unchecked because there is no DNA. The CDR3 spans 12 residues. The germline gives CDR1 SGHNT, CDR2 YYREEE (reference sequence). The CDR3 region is CASSFPDREQYF.

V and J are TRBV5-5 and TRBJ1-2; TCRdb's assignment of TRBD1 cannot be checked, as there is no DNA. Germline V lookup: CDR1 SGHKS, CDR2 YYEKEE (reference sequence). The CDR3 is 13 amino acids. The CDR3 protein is CASSSGQPYGYTF.

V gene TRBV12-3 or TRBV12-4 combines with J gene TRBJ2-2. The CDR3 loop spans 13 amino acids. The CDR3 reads CASSLGVAGELFF.

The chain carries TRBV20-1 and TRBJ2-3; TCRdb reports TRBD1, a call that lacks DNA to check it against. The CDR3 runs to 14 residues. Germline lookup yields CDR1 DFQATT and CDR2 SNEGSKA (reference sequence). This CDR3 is CSARDRTGGNTQYF.

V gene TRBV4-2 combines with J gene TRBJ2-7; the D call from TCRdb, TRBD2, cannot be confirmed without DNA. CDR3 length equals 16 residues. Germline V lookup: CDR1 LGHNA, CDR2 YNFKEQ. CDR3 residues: CASSQALAGGPNEQYF.

CDR3 in amino acids: CASSPGSAEAFF. V and J are TRBV18 and TRBJ1-1. The CDR3 is made up of 12 amino acids. Germline CDR1 is KGHSH and CDR2 is LQKENI. Variable domain in full (rest from reference TRBV18 and TRBJ1-1): NAGVMQNPRHLVRRRGQEARLRCSPMKGHSHVYWYRQLPEEGLKFMVYLQKENIIDESGMPKERFSAEFPKEGPSILRIQQVVRGDSAAYFCASSPGSAEAFFGQGTRLTVV.